What follows describes a single T cell receptor beta chain. V was clipped by 5 bases and J by 0 bases, with 7 bases between them. Per germline, CDR1 KGHDR and CDR2 SFDVKD. CDR3 length: 14 residues. The data are from a study of response to subunit inactivated influenza vaccine. TCRdb analysed the RT-PCR reads with MiXCR anew, one entry per CDR3 protein. This table has roughly 190,000 distinct CDR3 sequences, around 12% appearing once. The data also belong to a second study, concerning T cells expressing NK-cell markers. This second study says: TCR beta cDNA was generated via 5'RACE template switching incorporating UMIs. The study found these clonotypes also leading the CD3+CD56-NKG2C+ fraction in several donors.

This sequence originates from a man aged 45 to 65 who received an inactivated influenza vaccine. This specimen was CD8+ T cells sorted from PBMCs, taken about 12 days after vaccination. The chain employs TRBV24-1 and TRBJ2-1; D is unclear. This CDR3 reads CATSGPSSYNEQFF. CDR3 sequence (DNA): TGTGCCACCAGTGGGCCTAGCTCCTACAATGAGCAGTTCTTC.